Listed below are T cell receptor beta chains from one sample, sequenced in a study of T cell repertoires in cytomegalovirus infection. TCRdb analysed the reads with MiXCR anew, one entry per CDR3 protein. Among about 740,000 distinct CDR3 sequences listed, under 40% were seen once. The sequencing input was PBMCs. The origin of the receptors is a human donor in good health (CMV status not recorded). Some clones in this sample may be carry-over from other donors' samples. Both conserved end residues are part of each CDR3. The D gene is left open where the match is weak. Only some rows state a clone size, as once, few, many or a class for expanded clones.

v_gene	d_gene	abundance	j_gene	CDR3aa	CDR3nt
TRBV7-4	-	-	TRBJ2-2	CASSFSSVNTGELFF	TGTGCCAGCAGCTTTTCGTCGGTGAACACCGGGGAGCTGTTTTTT
TRBV6-5	TRBD1	few	TRBJ1-5	CASSYGGAGGNQPQHF	TGTGCCAGCAGTTATGGGGGAGCAGGGGGAAATCAGCCCCAGCATTTT
TRBV20-1	-	-	TRBJ1-2	CSARSAGFNYGYTF	TGCAGTGCTAGATCGGCAGGGTTTAACTATGGCTACACCTTC
TRBV7-2	-	-	TRBJ2-3	CASSSSGWGATDTQYF	TGTGCCAGCAGCTCGTCTGGCTGGGGGGCCACAGATACGCAGTATTTT
TRBV11-3	TRBD2	few	TRBJ2-7	CASSLDSIAGLIAGEQYF	TGTGCCAGCAGCTTAGATTCGATAGCGGGGTTAATTGCGGGCGAGCAGTACTTC
TRBV7-4	TRBD2	-	TRBJ2-2	CASSWGLAGPGELFF	TGTGCCAGCAGCTGGGGACTAGCGGGCCCCGGGGAGCTGTTTTTT
TRBV7-6	-	-	TRBJ1-2	CASSLVQLYGYTF	TGTGCCAGCAGCTTAGTTCAGCTCTATGGCTACACCTTC
TRBV27	-	-	TRBJ2-5	CASSYGGIKRTQYF	TGTGCCAGCAGTTATGGGGGCATCAAGAGAACCCAGTACTTC
TRBV12-3/TRBV12-4	-	few	TRBJ1-5	CASSLLRDRRPQHF	TGTGCCAGCAGTTTATTGAGGGATCGTCGCCCCCAGCATTTT
TRBV27	TRBD1	-	TRBJ2-7	CASSFRVTQGAVGLPEQYF	TGTGCCAGCAGTTTCAGAGTCACCCAGGGGGCCGTAGGATTACCCGAGCAGTACTTC
TRBV6-1	TRBD1	-	TRBJ1-3	CASSRTRTGRYSGNTIYF	TGTGCCAGCAGCCGCACCAGGACAGGGCGATACTCTGGAAACACCATATATTTT
TRBV11-1	TRBD2	-	TRBJ2-7	CASSTREGGDEQYF	TGTGCCAGCAGCACCCGGGAGGGCGGCGACGAGCAGTACTTC
TRBV20-1	TRBD2	-	TRBJ2-1	CSASNFLPGLAGNEQFF	TGCAGTGCTAGTAATTTCCTCCCGGGACTAGCGGGAAATGAGCAGTTCTTC
TRBV19	-	-	TRBJ2-7	CASKPTELTYEQYF	TGTGCCAGTAAGCCCACGGAGCTAACCTACGAGCAGTACTTC
TRBV10-3	TRBD2	few	TRBJ2-3	CAIGDSGGADTQYF	TGTGCCATCGGGGATAGCGGGGGCGCAGATACGCAGTATTTT
TRBV6-5	TRBD1	many	TRBJ2-7	CASSLGTGREQYF	TGTGCCAGCAGCTTGGGGACAGGGCGAGAGCAGTACTTC
TRBV7-6	TRBD2	few	TRBJ2-3	CASRLSGVSTDTQYF	TGTGCCAGCAGACTAAGCGGGGTTAGCACAGATACGCAGTATTTT
TRBV20-1	-	few	TRBJ2-7	CSAREQSSYEQYF	TGCAGTGCTAGAGAACAGAGCTCCTACGAGCAGTACTTC
TRBV4-2	TRBD2	-	TRBJ2-1	CSSSVSGNEQFF	TGTTCCAGCAGCGTTAGCGGGAATGAGCAGTTCTTC
TRBV10-3	TRBD1	many	TRBJ1-5	CAISESDRGPNQPQHF	TGTGCCATCAGTGAGTCGGACAGGGGGCCTAATCAGCCCCAGCATTTT
TRBV7-6	-	few	TRBJ1-1	CASSFLGGPNTEAFF	TGTGCCAGCAGCTTCCTAGGAGGACCGAACACTGAAGCTTTCTTT
TRBV28	-	-	TRBJ1-4	CASRRGRNEKLFF	TGTGCCAGCCGGCGGGGGCGTAATGAAAAACTGTTTTTT